This note documents a single T cell receptor (beta chain) sequence. Its antigen is undetermined. These data are taken from a study of PD-1 blockade in mismatch repair-deficient tumors. As for the study in general: Patients had fewer than 15 mismatch repair-deficient cancer types and were previously treated and progressing.

CDR3 size: 11 residues. With 6 bases removed from V and 7 bases from J, the gap between germline ends came to 10 bases. The germline CDR1 and CDR2 sequences are LNHDA and SQIVND (reference sequence). Generated by immunoSEQ multiplex PCR, the TCRdb table keeps only in-frame clones and is missing some. The sample carries 120,000 or so clones, around 87% recorded once. Study-level findings and limits: Tumor-resident clones, often absent from pretreatment blood, expanded after pembrolizumab and then contracted.

PCR or immunohistochemistry showed mismatch repair deficiency in every enrolled patient. The TCR-sequenced patients were a few responders to pembrolizumab. The chain has TRBV19 and TRBJ2-7, with D possibly being TRBD2 (5 bases). Source: peripheral blood, taken 44 weeks after starting pembrolizumab. This receptor was obtained from an adult with mismatch repair-deficient cancer. Here the CDR3 reads CASRRGQEQYF. As DNA, the CDR3 is TGTGCCAGTAGACGAGGGCAGGAGCAGTACTTC. Full variable domain (outside the CDR3, taken from reference TRBV19 and TRBJ2-7): DGGITQSPKYLFRKEGQNVTLSCEQNLNHDAMYWYRQDPGQGLRLIYYSQIVNDFQKGDIAEGYSVSREKKESFPLTVTSAQKNPTAFYLCASRRGQEQYFGPGTRLTVT.